What follows is one T cell receptor (beta chain) and its context. No antigen is known for it. Deletions cut 8 bases from V and 0 bases from J, with 11 bases between. Germline V gene sequence: CDR1 MDHEN, CDR2 SYDVKM. CDR3 size: 14 residues. The study pooled second doses at about 4 or about 12 weeks. The data are from a study of T cell responses to AZD1222 COVID-19 vaccine. Whole-study results and caveats: Donors, mostly white British, included more females; clonal diversity was possibly underestimated. Close to half of spike-specific TCRs reportedly recognize unmutated variant regions.

The protocol was immunoSEQ multiplex PCR, while the TCRdb copy is restricted to in-frame clones and leaves out a portion. The data hold some 8,000 clones, with 70% to 90% observed a single time. The source material was peripheral blood, sampled 28 days after the second AZD1222 dose. This chain connects TRBV28 to TRBJ1-3, with a possible D match to TRBD1 (6 bases). This sequence originates from an adult who received the AZD1222 COVID-19 vaccine. The CDR3: CASWIRGSGNTIYF. In DNA, the CDR3 is TGTGCCAGCTGGATCAGGGGCTCTGGAAACACCATATATTTT.